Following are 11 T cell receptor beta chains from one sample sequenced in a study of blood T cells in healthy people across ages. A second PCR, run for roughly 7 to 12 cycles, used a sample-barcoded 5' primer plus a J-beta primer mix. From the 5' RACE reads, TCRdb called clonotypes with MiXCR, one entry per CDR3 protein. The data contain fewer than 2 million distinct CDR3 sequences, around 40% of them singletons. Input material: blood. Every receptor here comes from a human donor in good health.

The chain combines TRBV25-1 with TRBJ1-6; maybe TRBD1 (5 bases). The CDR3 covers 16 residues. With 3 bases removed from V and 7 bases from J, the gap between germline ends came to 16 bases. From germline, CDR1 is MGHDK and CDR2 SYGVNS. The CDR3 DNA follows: TGTGCCAGCAGTGAGGCGGCTGGGGGGTGGAATTCACCCCTCCACTTT. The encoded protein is CASSEAAGGWNSPLHF.

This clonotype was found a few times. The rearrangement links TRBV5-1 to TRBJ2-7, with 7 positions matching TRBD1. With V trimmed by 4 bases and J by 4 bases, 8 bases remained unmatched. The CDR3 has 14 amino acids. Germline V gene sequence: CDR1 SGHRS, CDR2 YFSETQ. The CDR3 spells CASSSEGAIYEQYF. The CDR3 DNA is TGCGCCAGCAGCAGCGAGGGGGCGATATACGAGCAGTACTTC.

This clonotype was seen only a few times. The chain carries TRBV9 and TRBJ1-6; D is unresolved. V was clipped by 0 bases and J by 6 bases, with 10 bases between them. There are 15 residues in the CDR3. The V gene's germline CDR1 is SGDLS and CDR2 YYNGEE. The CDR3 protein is CASSVVSTGNSPLHF. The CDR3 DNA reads TGTGCCAGCAGCGTAGTTTCGACGGGTAATTCACCCCTCCACTTT.

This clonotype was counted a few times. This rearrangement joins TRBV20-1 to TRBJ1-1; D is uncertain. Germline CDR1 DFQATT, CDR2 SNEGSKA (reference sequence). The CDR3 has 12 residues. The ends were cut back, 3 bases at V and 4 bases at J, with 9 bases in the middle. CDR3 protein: CSARYGITEAFF. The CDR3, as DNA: TGCAGTGCTAGGTACGGGATCACTGAAGCTTTCTTT.

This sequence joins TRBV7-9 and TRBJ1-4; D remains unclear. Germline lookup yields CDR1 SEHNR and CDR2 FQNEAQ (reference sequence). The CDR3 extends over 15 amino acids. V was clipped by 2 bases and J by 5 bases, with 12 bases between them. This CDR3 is CASSLWQEPNEKLFF. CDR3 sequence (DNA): TGTGCCAGCAGCTTATGGCAGGAACCAAATGAAAAACTGTTTTTT.

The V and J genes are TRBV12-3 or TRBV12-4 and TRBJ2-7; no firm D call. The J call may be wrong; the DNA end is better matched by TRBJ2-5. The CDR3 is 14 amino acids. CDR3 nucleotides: TGTGCCAGCAGTCCCGGACCCTTCGTAGAGACCCAGTACTTC. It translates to CASSPGPFVETQYF.

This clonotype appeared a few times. The chain's CDR3 is CASGLYLGTDTQYF. The CDR3 DNA is TGTGCCAGCGGACTATACCTCGGCACAGATACGCAGTATTTT. The chain uses TRBV6-2 or TRBV6-3 and TRBJ2-3; perhaps TRBD2 as D (6 bases). The germline V and J ends were trimmed by 8 bases and 1 base, with 13 bases remaining between them. This CDR3 region has 14 residues. Germline V lookup: CDR1 MNHEY, CDR2 SVGEGT.

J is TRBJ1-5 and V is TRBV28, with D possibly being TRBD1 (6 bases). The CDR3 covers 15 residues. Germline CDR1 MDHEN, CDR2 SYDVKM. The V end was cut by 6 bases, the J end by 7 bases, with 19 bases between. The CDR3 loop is CASRRTGRRRQPQHF. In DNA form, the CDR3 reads TGTGCCAGCAGACGAACAGGGCGGAGAAGGCAGCCCCAGCATTTT. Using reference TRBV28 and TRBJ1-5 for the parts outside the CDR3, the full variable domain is DVKVTQSSRYLVKRTGEKVFLECVQDMDHENMFWYRQDPGLGLRLIYFSYDVKMKEKGDIPEGYSVSREKKERFSLILESASTNQTSMYLCASRRTGRRRQPQHFGDGTRLSIL.

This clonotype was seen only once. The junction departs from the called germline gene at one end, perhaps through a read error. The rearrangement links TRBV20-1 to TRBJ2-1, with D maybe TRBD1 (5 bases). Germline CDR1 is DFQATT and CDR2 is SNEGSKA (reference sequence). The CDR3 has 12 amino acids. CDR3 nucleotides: TGCAGCGCTAGAGGCAGGGACAATGAGCAGTTCTTC. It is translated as CSARGRDNEQFF.

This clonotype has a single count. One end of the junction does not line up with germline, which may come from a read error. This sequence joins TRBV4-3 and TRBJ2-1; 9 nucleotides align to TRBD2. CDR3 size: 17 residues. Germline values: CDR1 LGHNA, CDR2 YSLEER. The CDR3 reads CTSSQVGGGVTYNEQFF. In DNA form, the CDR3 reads TGCACCAGCAGCCAAGTCGGCGGGGGGGTAACCTACAATGAGCAGTTCTTC.

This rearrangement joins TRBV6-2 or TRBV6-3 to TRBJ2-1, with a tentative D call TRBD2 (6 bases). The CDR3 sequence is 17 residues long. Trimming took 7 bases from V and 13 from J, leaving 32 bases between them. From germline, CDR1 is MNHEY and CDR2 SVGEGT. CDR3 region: CASTLSFDAGPQETQFF. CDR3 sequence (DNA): TGTGCCAGCACTCTATCATTCGACGCGGGACCCCAGGAGACCCAGTTCTTC.